Below are 27 T cell receptor beta chains sequenced from a single sample in a study of beta chain features in type 1 diabetes. The whole isolated RNA underwent reverse transcription, so sequencing captured expressed TCRB transcripts. Libraries were prepared by immunoSEQ multiplex PCR; TCRdb keeps only in-frame clonotypes and omits some of them. The sample shows roughly 450,000 clones, about 14% of them seen only once. The sequencing sample was made of naive CD4+ T cells from blood. The receptors were sampled from a young man in good health.

V usage is TRBV18 and J usage is TRBJ2-7; the match to TRBD1 covers 8 bases. The germline V gene has CDR1 KGHSH and CDR2 LQKENI. V lost 6 bases and J lost 3; bases outside the gene matches: 7. This CDR3 has 14 amino acids. CDR3 sequence: CASSRTGLGYEQYF. The CDR3, as DNA: TGTGCCAGCTCCCGGACAGGGTTGGGCTACGAGCAGTACTTC. The whole variable domain, remainder taken from reference TRBV18 and TRBJ2-7, is NAGVMQNPRHLVRRRGQEARLRCSPMKGHSHVYWYRQLPEEGLKFMVYLQKENIIDESGMPKERFSAEFPKEGPSILRIQQVVRGDSAAYFCASSRTGLGYEQYFGPGTRLTVT.

V gene TRBV5-1 combines with J gene TRBJ2-1; 12 nucleotides agree with TRBD2. V gave up 3 bases and J gave up 6 bases; unmatched junction bases: 7. There are 16 residues in the CDR3. Germline V gene data show CDR1 as SGHRS and CDR2 as YFSETQ. CDR3 region: CASSYRLAGEFNEQFF. The CDR3 DNA follows: TGCGCCAGCAGCTACAGACTAGCGGGAGAGTTCAATGAGCAGTTCTTC. The full variable domain, rest sourced from reference TRBV5-1 and TRBJ2-1, is KAGVTQTPRYLIKTRGQQVTLSCSPISGHRSVSWYQQTPGQGLQFLFEYFSETQRNKGNFPGRFSGRQFSNSRSEMNVSTLELGDSALYLCASSYRLAGEFNEQFFGPGTRLTVL.

The gene calls are TRBV7-2 and TRBJ2-1; 7 nucleotides match TRBD2. The CDR3 is made up of 17 amino acids. The germline V gene encodes CDR1 SGHTA and CDR2 FQGNSA. The V segment lost 6 bases and the J segment 2 bases; nucleotides outside the gene matches: 13. In DNA, the CDR3 is TGTGCCAGCAGTTATTTCTCAGCGGGGTTGACCTACAATGAGCAGTTCTTC. Protein: CASSYFSAGLTYNEQFF.

This clone was seen a few times. The rearrangement uses TRBV7-9 and TRBJ1-5; D is uncertain. Germline values: CDR1 SEHNR, CDR2 FQNEAQ (reference sequence). The CDR3 is 13 amino acids. V lost 1 base and J 7 bases, leaving 8 bases between the germline ends. The CDR3 region is CASSLVLGQPQHF. The CDR3 nucleotides read TGTGCCAGCAGCTTAGTGTTGGGCCAGCCCCAGCATTTT.

In its sample, this clone was seen a few times. V gene TRBV29-1 combines with J gene TRBJ2-3, with D unclear. CDR3 length equals 13 residues. Between the trimmed V and J ends, which lost 4 bases and 3 bases, there was a span of 11 bases. CDR1 SQVTM and CDR2 ANQGSEA come from the germline V gene. The CDR3, as DNA: TGCAGCGTTGTGGTGCTTTTTACAGATACGCAGTATTTT. Translating it yields CSVVVLFTDTQYF.

This clone has more than one count but fewer than ten. This chain connects TRBV29-1 to TRBJ2-2; 9 bases agree with TRBD1. The CDR3 has 13 residues. Germline loops: CDR1 SQVTM, CDR2 ANQGSEA. J was trimmed by 4 bases and V by 7 bases; bases with no gene match: 4. CDR3 sequence (DNA): TGCAGCGGAATGGGACAGGGCACCGGGGAGCTGTTTTTT. This gives the protein CSGMGQGTGELFF.

The table lists this clone with a few counts. The chain carries TRBV6-5 and TRBJ2-7; tentatively, D is TRBD1 (6 bases). Germline CDR1 MNHEY, CDR2 SVGAGI. V was clipped by 6 bases and J by 3 bases, with 12 bases between them. The length of the CDR3 is 13 residues. The CDR3 region is CASSWGPNYEQYF. Written as DNA, the CDR3 is TGTGCCAGCAGCTGGGGGCCAAACTACGAGCAGTACTTC.

This rearrangement joins TRBV10-3 to TRBJ2-2; unclear D gene. The CDR3 has 11 residues. The V end was cut by 6 bases, the J end by 6 bases, with 5 bases between. Germline CDR1 is ENHRY and CDR2 is SYGVKD. The CDR3 is CAISRSGELFF. The CDR3 DNA follows: TGTGCCATCAGCAGGTCCGGGGAGCTGTTTTTT.

The sample holds a few counts of this clone. This rearrangement joins TRBV7-9 to TRBJ2-5; no firm D call. Germline-derived CDR1 and CDR2 are SEHNR and FQNEAQ (reference sequence). Deletions cut 5 bases from V and 2 bases from J, with 18 bases between. The CDR3 totals 16 residues. CDR3: CASSIRAWGLQETQYF. In nucleotides, the CDR3 is TGTGCCAGCAGCATACGCGCCTGGGGTTTACAAGAGACCCAGTACTTC. Looking up the rest from reference TRBV7-9 and TRBJ2-5 gives the full variable domain: DTGVSQNPRHKITKRGQNVTFRCDPISEHNRLYWYRQTLGQGPEFLTYFQNEAQLEKSRLLSDRFSAERPKGSFSTLEIQRTEQGDSAMYLCASSIRAWGLQETQYFGPGTRLLVL.

The V and J genes are TRBV9 and TRBJ2-2, with TRBD1 as a possible D gene (5 bases). CDR3 length: 15 residues. CDR1 and CDR2 (germline): SGDLS, YYNGEE. V dropped 0 bases and J dropped 5 bases, with 11 bases sitting between them. CDR3 DNA: TGTGCCAGCAGCGTAGCTACAGGCGTGACCGGGGAGCTGTTTTTT. This encodes CASSVATGVTGELFF.

The rearrangement uses TRBV30 and TRBJ1-1; the D is unclear. The length of the CDR3 is 13 residues. Between the trimmed V and J ends, which lost 4 bases and 1 base, there was a span of 10 bases. The germline V gene encodes CDR1 GTSNPN and CDR2 SVGIG (reference sequence). This chain's CDR3 is CAWTPSGNTEAFF. The CDR3 nucleotides read TGTGCCTGGACCCCGAGCGGGAACACTGAAGCTTTCTTT. Looking up the rest from reference TRBV30 and TRBJ1-1 gives the full variable domain: SQTIHQWPATLVQPVGSPLSLECTVEGTSNPNLYWYRQAAGRGLQLLFYSVGIGQISSEVPQNLSASRPQDRQFILSSKKLLLSDSGFYLCAWTPSGNTEAFFGQGTRLTVV.

This clone was observed a few times. The V and J genes are TRBV14 and TRBJ1-4; D might be TRBD1 (5 bases). From germline, CDR1 is SGHDN and CDR2 FVKESK. V lost 0 bases to trimming and J lost 7 bases, with 15 bases between them. The CDR3 runs to 16 residues. CDR3 protein: CASSQDRSVRGEKLFF. As DNA, the CDR3 is TGTGCCAGCAGCCAAGATCGGTCTGTAAGGGGTGAAAAACTGTTTTTT.

This clone was found many times. This chain links TRBV7-9 with TRBJ2-4; D gene unclear. With 5 bases removed from V and 8 bases from J, the gap between germline ends came to 16 bases. The CDR3 length is 14 residues. Germline lookup yields CDR1 SEHNR and CDR2 FQNEAQ (reference sequence). The CDR3 DNA is TGTGCCAGCAGCCGAAAAAGGCCCGAGGACATTCAGTACTTC. It encodes CASSRKRPEDIQYF.

This chain joins TRBV4-1 and TRBJ2-1; D gene uncertain. The CDR3 is 11 residues long. V lost 4 bases, J lost 7 bases, and 5 bases lay in between. Germline V gene sequence: CDR1 MGHRA, CDR2 YSYEKL. CDR3: CASSLINEQFF. CDR3 coding DNA: TGCGCCAGCAGCCTTATAAATGAGCAGTTCTTC.

The chain links TRBV29-1 to TRBJ1-2, with 9 bases aligning to TRBD1. After removal of 5 bases from V and 1 base from J, the junction contained 2 bases not matched to a gene. CDR3 length: 13 amino acids. In germline, CDR1 is SQVTM, CDR2 ANQGSEA. The CDR3 sequence is CSVLDRGNYGYTF. As DNA, the CDR3 is TGCAGCGTTCTGGACAGGGGTAACTATGGCTACACCTTC.

This clone came up a few times. The rearrangement uses TRBV19 and TRBJ2-5, with a tentative D call TRBD1 (6 bases). The V gene lost 3 bases and the J gene lost 1 base, with 18 bases spanning the gap. This CDR3 has 17 amino acids. Germline CDR1 is LNHDA and CDR2 is SQIVND (reference sequence). The CDR3 reads CASSILGHGSGQETQYF. In DNA form, the CDR3 reads TGTGCCAGTAGTATCTTGGGACATGGGTCCGGCCAAGAGACCCAGTACTTC.

V is TRBV7-3 and J is TRBJ1-2; TRBD1 aligns across 8 bases. This CDR3 region has 14 residues. Looked up from germline, CDR1 is SGHTA and CDR2 is FQGTGA. The V and J ends lost 1 base and 7 bases, in that order; junction bases with no gene match: 5. The CDR3 reads CASSLKRTGSGYTF. The CDR3 DNA reads as TGTGCCAGCAGCTTAAAGAGGACAGGGTCTGGCTACACCTTC.

This clone turned up a few times. The chain recombines TRBV10-3 with TRBJ1-2; TRBD1 matches 9 bases. Trimming cost V 8 bases and J 6 bases; bases outside gene matches: 7. This CDR3 region has 13 residues. Per the germline V gene, CDR1 is ENHRY and CDR2 is SYGVKD. CDR3 in DNA: TGTGCCATCGGGATGGGACAGGGACATGGCTACACCTTC. Encoded protein: CAIGMGQGHGYTF.

This clone was recorded only once. CDR3 nucleotides: TGTGCCAGCAGACCCAGGGAAACAGCCTACGAGCAGTACGTC. This encodes CASRPRETAYEQYV. The chain couples TRBV6-6 to TRBJ2-7; tentative D call: TRBD1 (5 bases). The germline V gene has CDR1 MNHNY and CDR2 SVGAGI (reference sequence). This CDR3 has 14 residues. Trimming took off 6 bases at V and 2 bases at J, with 14 bases between the two ends.

This clone was detected a few times. The J gene is TRBJ2-3, the V gene TRBV7-3, with D perhaps assigned TRBD1 or TRBD2 (5 bases each). The CDR3 extends over 14 amino acids. CDR1 and CDR2 (germline): SGHTA, FQGTGA. Between the trimmed V and J ends, which lost 8 bases and 4 bases, there was a span of 16 bases. The CDR3 spells CASQKTGGPDTQYF. The DNA for the CDR3 is TGTGCCAGCCAAAAAACTGGGGGTCCAGATACGCAGTATTTT.

This clone has just a few counts. This sequence joins TRBV25-1 and TRBJ1-5, with D uncertain. The germline V gene encodes CDR1 MGHDK and CDR2 SYGVNS. The CDR3 runs 17 residues. The germline V and J ends were trimmed by 1 base and 6 bases, with 19 bases remaining between them. This chain's CDR3 is CASSESGLGDRGQPQHF. CDR3 nucleotides: TGTGCCAGCAGTGAATCGGGTCTTGGGGATCGGGGTCAGCCCCAGCATTTT.

This clone was detected a few times. V and J are TRBV11-2 and TRBJ2-1, with D possibly being TRBD1 (5 bases). V was cut by 5 bases and J by 13 bases, with 12 bases left in between. CDR1 is SGHAT, CDR2 FQNNGV, per germline. The CDR3 is 11 amino acids. The CDR3 coding sequence is TGTGCCAGCAGCCTAACAGGAATTCAGTTCTTC. Translated, it gives CASSLTGIQFF.

This clone was observed a few times. The chain carries TRBV30 and TRBJ2-1, with D perhaps being TRBD1 or TRBD2 (5 bases each). Germline CDR1 and CDR2: GTSNPN and SVGIG (reference sequence). This CDR3 contains 14 residues. Trimming stripped 3 bases from V and 4 bases from J, with 13 bases between. For the CDR3, the DNA is TGTGCCTGGAGATGGGGGAATAGTTACAATGAGCAGTTCTTC. Translation gives CAWRWGNSYNEQFF. The whole variable domain, filled in from reference TRBV30 and TRBJ2-1, reads SQTIHQWPATLVQPVGSPLSLECTVEGTSNPNLYWYRQAAGRGLQLLFYSVGIGQISSEVPQNLSASRPQDRQFILSSKKLLLSDSGFYLCAWRWGNSYNEQFFGPGTRLTVL.

The chain joins TRBV7-2 to TRBJ2-2; D possibly corresponds to TRBD2 (6 bases). V gave up 6 bases and J gave up 1 base, with 9 bases separating them. From germline, CDR1 is SGHTA and CDR2 FQGNSA. There are 14 residues in the CDR3. CDR3 DNA sequence: TGTGCCAGCAGGCGGGGAGGGAACACCGGGGAGCTGTTTTTT. Encoded protein: CASRRGGNTGELFF.

This rearrangement joins TRBV2 to TRBJ2-1; no definite D call. Germline V lookup: CDR1 SNHLY, CDR2 FYNNEI. This CDR3 spans 11 amino acids. V shed 3 bases and J shed 8 bases, with 5 bases lying between them. The CDR3 DNA follows: TGTGCCAGCAGTGAGGCCTATGAGCAGTTCTTC. Its protein product is CASSEAYEQFF.

This clone was seen only a few times. This rearrangement joins TRBV27 to TRBJ2-7; D gene unclear. V dropped 5 bases and J dropped 4 bases, with 12 bases sitting between them. Germline V gene data show CDR1 as MNHEY and CDR2 as SMNVEV (reference sequence). The CDR3 has 13 amino acids. CDR3 region: CASSRLGGYEQYF. Here the CDR3 DNA reads TGTGCCAGCAGTCGGCTGGGTGGGTACGAGCAGTACTTC.

This clone turned up a few times. The chain couples TRBV7-8 to TRBJ2-1; 9 nucleotides line up with TRBD2. CDR1 and CDR2 (germline): SGHVS, FQNEAQ. V was pared by 5 bases and J by 8 bases, with 13 bases of the junction left unmatched. This CDR3 region has 16 residues. The CDR3 loop reads CASSRPGTSMGHEQFF. DNA for the CDR3: TGTGCCAGCAGCCGCCCCGGGACTAGCATGGGTCATGAGCAGTTCTTC. The full variable domain, with the rest looked up from reference TRBV7-8 and TRBJ2-1, is GAGVSQSPRYKVAKRGQDVALRCDPISGHVSLFWYQQALGQGPEFLTYFQNEAQLDKSGLPSDRFFAERPEGSVSTLKIQRTQQEDSAVYLCASSRPGTSMGHEQFFGPGTRLTVL.